Below, 28 T cell receptor beta chains from the same sample are listed, as sequenced in a study of identical twins. From the 5' RACE reads, TCRdb called clonotypes with MiXCR, one entry per CDR3 protein. The table lists 450,000 or so distinct CDR3 sequences, roughly an eighth of them singletons. This sample also belongs to another study, concerning yellow fever vaccine responses in identical twins.

The source material was CD4+ T cells sorted from blood. These receptors all stem from a woman in her late teens or twenties in good health.

The V and J genes are TRBV6-2 or TRBV6-3 and TRBJ1-1, with a tentative D call TRBD1 (5 bases). The germline V and J ends were trimmed by 3 bases and 0 bases, with 11 bases remaining between them. CDR1 and CDR2 from the germline V gene are MNHEY and SVGEGT. CDR3 length: 15 amino acids. This CDR3 reads CASSYSRVVNTEAFF. CDR3 coding DNA: TGTGCCAGCAGTTATAGCAGGGTGGTGAACACTGAAGCTTTCTTT.

This clonotype was seen repeatedly, ten times or more. V and J are TRBV7-2 and TRBJ1-2; TRBD1 matches 8 bases. Germline values: CDR1 SGHTA, CDR2 FQGNSA. This CDR3 comprises 14 residues. V trimming: 5 bases; J trimming: 3 bases; junction bases outside the gene matches: 5. DNA for the CDR3: TGTGCCAGCAGCCACCCGACAGGGGACTATGGCTACACCTTC. This encodes CASSHPTGDYGYTF.

This sequence joins TRBV4-3 and TRBJ2-1, with 7 bases lining up with TRBD1. In germline, CDR1 is LGHNA, CDR2 YSLEER. The CDR3 is 13 residues long. J gave up 10 bases and V 3 bases, and 6 bases lay outside the gene matches. The CDR3 region is CASSHDRDSEQFF. The CDR3 nucleotides are TGCGCCAGCAGCCACGATAGGGACAGCGAGCAGTTCTTC.

This clonotype was recorded at least ten times. One end of the junction is discordant with germline, which a read error may explain. This chain uses TRBV5-1 with TRBJ2-7, with TRBD1 matching 9 bases. The length of the CDR3 is 13 residues. Germline CDR1 SGHRS, CDR2 YFSETQ. The CDR3 loop is CASSLGTGYEQYF. As DNA, the CDR3 is TGTGCCAGCAGTTTAGGGACAGGGTACGAGCAGTACTTC.

The CDR3 loop is CASSLGSDRYYNEQFF. DNA for the CDR3: TGCGCCAGCAGCTTGGGTTCTGACAGGTACTACAATGAGCAGTTCTTC. J is TRBJ2-1 and V is TRBV5-1; perhaps TRBD1 as D (6 bases). From germline, CDR1 is SGHRS and CDR2 YFSETQ. The CDR3 is made up of 16 amino acids. Trimming cost V 0 bases and J 3 bases, with 13 bases left between them.

V is TRBV21-1 and J is TRBJ2-7; no DNA check was done on the table's D call, TRBD2. TRBV21-1 is a pseudogene locus. This CDR3 has 14 residues. CDR3 DNA: TGTGCCAGCACCGGGGGACTAGCCCACTACGAGCAGTACTTC. As protein: CASTGGLAHYEQYF.

The chain carries TRBV6-1 and TRBJ1-2, with D possibly TRBD1 on 5 matching bases. In germline, CDR1 is MNHNS, CDR2 SASEGT. V gave up 6 bases and J gave up 2 bases, with 13 bases separating them. The CDR3 totals 14 residues. Here the CDR3 DNA reads TGTGCCAGCAGCAAGGCGGGGGGGAACTATGGCTACACCTTC. It translates to CASSKAGGNYGYTF.

This clonotype came up a few times. The chain is built from TRBV2 and TRBJ2-2; D is undetermined. Trimming took off 4 bases at V and 1 base at J, with 10 bases between the two ends. Germline CDR1 SNHLY, CDR2 FYNNEI. CDR3 length: 15 amino acids. The CDR3 nucleotides read TGTGCCAGCAGTGCCGCGGCTGTGAACACCGGGGAGCTGTTTTTT. Translated: CASSAAAVNTGELFF.

This CDR3 reads CASALASGTDTQYF. CDR3 sequence (DNA): TGCGCCAGCGCCCTAGCTTCCGGCACAGATACGCAGTATTTT. This rearrangement joins TRBV5-1 to TRBJ2-3; the D gene is possibly TRBD2 (5 bases). The CDR3 spans 14 residues. Trimming took 7 bases from V and 1 from J, leaving 13 bases between them. From germline, CDR1 is SGHRS and CDR2 YFSETQ. The entire variable domain, with the rest obtained from reference TRBV5-1 and TRBJ2-3, is as follows: KAGVTQTPRYLIKTRGQQVTLSCSPISGHRSVSWYQQTPGQGLQFLFEYFSETQRNKGNFPGRFSGRQFSNSRSEMNVSTLELGDSALYLCASALASGTDTQYFGPGTRLTVL.

In its sample, this clonotype was seen a few times. The J gene is TRBJ2-5, the V gene TRBV12-3 or TRBV12-4; TRBD2 matches 9 bases. Trimming took 3 bases from V and 4 from J; bases not matched to a gene: 12. The length of the CDR3 is 17 residues. CDR3 sequence: CASSFFIGGRAVETQYF. The CDR3 region has the DNA TGTGCCAGCAGTTTTTTTATCGGCGGGAGGGCCGTAGAGACCCAGTACTTC.

This clonotype was seen a few times. The chain links TRBV27 to TRBJ2-1, with 8 bases fitting TRBD2. V lost 7 bases, J lost 5 bases, and 13 bases stayed unmatched. Germline CDR1 and CDR2: MNHEY and SMNVEV (reference sequence). The CDR3 has 16 amino acids. The CDR3 is CASNLFSGTRDNEQFF. The CDR3, as DNA: TGTGCCAGCAACCTATTTAGCGGGACACGCGACAATGAGCAGTTCTTC.

This clonotype was detected a few times. The chain recombines TRBV20-1 with TRBJ1-4; 7 positions agree with TRBD1. With 7 bases clipped from V and 2 bases from J, the junction kept 4 bases outside the gene matches. Germline assignment: CDR1 DFQATT and CDR2 SNEGSKA (reference sequence). The CDR3 sequence is 13 residues long. The CDR3 loop is CSVQTGTNEKLFF. The DNA of the CDR3 is TGCAGTGTTCAGACAGGGACTAATGAAAAACTGTTTTTT.

This clonotype has just a few counts. The chain links TRBV24-1 to TRBJ2-2, with D possibly called TRBD1 or TRBD2 (5 bases each). This CDR3 comprises 17 residues. The V and J ends lost 4 bases and 3 bases respectively, with 17 bases between them. Looked up from germline, CDR1 is KGHDR and CDR2 is SFDVKD. The CDR3 reads CATSDARGSTHTGELFF. The CDR3 bases are TGTGCCACCAGTGACGCGAGGGGCAGTACTCACACCGGGGAGCTGTTTTTT.

The chain links TRBV20-1 to TRBJ2-2; 7 bases agree with TRBD2. Germline CDR1 and CDR2: DFQATT and SNEGSKA (reference sequence). There are 14 residues in the CDR3. V lost 3 bases and J lost 3; bases outside the gene matches: 4. CDR3 nucleotides: TGCAGTGCTAGCGGGCTAGCGGACACCGGGGAGCTGTTTTTT. Translating it yields CSASGLADTGELFF.

The rearrangement joins TRBV29-1 to TRBJ2-7; the match to TRBD1 covers 11 bases. The CDR3 extends over 12 amino acids. Germline CDR1 is SQVTM and CDR2 is ANQGSEA. J lost 5 bases, V lost 6 bases, and 3 bases had no gene match. The CDR3 reads CSVRTGGDEQYF. The CDR3 region has the DNA TGCAGCGTCCGGACAGGGGGCGACGAGCAGTACTTC.

This clonotype was counted once. The chain employs TRBV30 and TRBJ2-4; D remains ambiguous. Germline values: CDR1 GTSNPN, CDR2 SVGIG (reference sequence). V was trimmed by 8 bases and J by 7 bases, leaving 18 bases between them. The CDR3 extends over 13 amino acids. The CDR3 DNA reads TGTGCCAGCAGCACCCTTACCAGGAACATTCAGTACTTC. Translated, it gives CASSTLTRNIQYF.

The chain couples TRBV29-1 to TRBJ1-4; weak D call: TRBD1 (5 bases). The CDR3 spans 12 residues. V lost 6 bases and J lost 5, with 10 bases in between. CDR1 is SQVTM and CDR2 is ANQGSEA in the germline V gene. This CDR3 is CSVGGTNEKLFF. CDR3 in DNA: TGCAGCGTGGGGGGGACCAATGAAAAACTGTTTTTT. Variable domain in full (rest from reference TRBV29-1 and TRBJ1-4): SAVISQKPSRDICQRGTSLTIQCQVDSQVTMMFWYRQQPGQSLTLIATANQGSEATYESGFVIDKFPISRPNLTFSTLTVSNMSPEDSSIYLCSVGGTNEKLFFGSGTQLSVL.

This clonotype appeared once. The genes are TRBV20-1 and TRBJ2-1; D ambiguous. The germline V gene encodes CDR1 DFQATT and CDR2 SNEGSKA (reference sequence). This CDR3 is 11 amino acids long. Trimming cost V 5 bases and J 4 bases, with 6 bases left between them. CDR3 coding DNA: TGCAGTGCTCCTAAATACAATGAGCAGTTCTTC. Translated: CSAPKYNEQFF.

The genes are TRBV11-2 and TRBJ2-3; D gene ambiguous. Germline-derived CDR1 and CDR2 are SGHAT and FQNNGV. Trimming removed 5 bases at V and 6 bases at J, with 9 bases between. The CDR3 is made up of 12 amino acids. As DNA, the CDR3 is TGTGCCAGCAGCCCTAGTAGCGATACGCAGTATTTT. Translating it yields CASSPSSDTQYF. The full variable domain, completed using reference TRBV11-2 and TRBJ2-3, is EAGVAQSPRYKIIEKRQSVAFWCNPISGHATLYWYQQILGQGPKLLIQFQNNGVVDDSQLPKDRFSAERLKGVDSTLKIQPAKLEDSAVYLCASSPSSDTQYFGPGTRLTVL.

This clonotype was detected a few times. CDR3 in DNA: TGCAGTGCTAGAGATGGAGACCGCGCGCCGTTCTTC. Its protein is CSARDGDRAPFF. The J gene is TRBJ2-1, the V gene TRBV20-1; unclear D gene. This CDR3 spans 12 amino acids. V shed 0 bases and J shed 15 bases, with 15 bases lying between them. Germline-derived CDR1 and CDR2 are DFQATT and SNEGSKA (reference sequence).

The J gene is TRBJ1-2, the V gene TRBV7-3, with D possibly TRBD1 on 5 matching bases. This CDR3 region has 15 residues. In germline, CDR1 is SGHTA, CDR2 FQGTGA. Trimming left V 2 bases short and J 5 bases short, with 15 bases between. The CDR3 region has the DNA TGTGCCAGCAGCTTACGTGGCAGGGACGATTATGGCTACACCTTC. Its protein product is CASSLRGRDDYGYTF. The variable domain in full, completed from reference TRBV7-3 and TRBJ1-2, reads GAGVSQTPSNKVTEKGKYVELRCDPISGHTALYWYRQSLGQGPEFLIYFQGTGAADDSGLPNDRFFAVRPEGSVSTLKIQRTERGDSAVYLCASSLRGRDDYGYTFGSGTRLTVV.

This clonotype was detected a few times. J is TRBJ2-1 and V is TRBV7-9; TRBD1 agrees at 7 bases. The CDR3 length is 16 residues. The germline gives CDR1 SEHNR, CDR2 FQNEAQ (reference sequence). The V segment lost 5 bases and the J segment 4 bases; nucleotides outside the gene matches: 11. CDR3 amino acids: CASSNAKGARYNEQFF. In nucleotides, the CDR3 is TGTGCCAGCAGCAACGCAAAGGGGGCCCGATACAATGAGCAGTTCTTC.

This clonotype occurred a few times. The chain combines TRBV27 with TRBJ2-5; 11 bases fit TRBD2. The CDR3 is 16 amino acids. V shed 0 bases, J shed 4 bases, and the junction held 4 bases outside the gene matches. Germline assignment: CDR1 MNHEY and CDR2 SMNVEV (reference sequence). The chain's CDR3 is CASSLSRLAGGETQYF. CDR3 in DNA: TGTGCCAGCAGTTTATCGCGGCTAGCGGGGGGAGAGACCCAGTACTTC.

The chain joins TRBV19 to TRBJ2-6; possibly TRBD1 for D (6 bases). This CDR3 region has 16 residues. Germline V lookup: CDR1 LNHDA, CDR2 SQIVND (reference sequence). Trimming left V 4 bases short and J 3 bases short, with 13 bases between. The CDR3 region has the DNA TGTGCCAGTAGTAGTACAGGGCGGCATGGGGCCAACGTCCTGACTTTC. It encodes CASSSTGRHGANVLTF.

The chain carries TRBV7-4 and TRBJ1-5, with D perhaps TRBD1 (5 bases). V lost 1 base and J 7 bases, leaving 17 bases between the germline ends. The germline V gene has CDR1 SGHVT and CDR2 SQSDAQ. This CDR3 is built from 16 residues. The CDR3 is CASSLGAAPGGQPQHF. The CDR3 coding sequence is TGTGCCAGCAGCTTAGGGGCAGCTCCTGGGGGGCAGCCCCAGCATTTT.

For this clonotype: Relative to the germline gene, one junction end is altered; a read error may explain this. The chain employs TRBV4-1 and TRBJ2-2, with D perhaps being TRBD1 or TRBD2 (6 bases each). Germline-derived CDR1 and CDR2 are MGHRA and YSYEKL. This CDR3 has 17 amino acids. CDR3 DNA sequence: TGCGCCAGCAGCCACGCCGCAGGGGCCGGGGGCACCGGGGAGCTGTTTTTC. Translated, it gives CASSHAAGAGGTGELFF.

This clonotype was detected only a few times. The chain links TRBV18 to TRBJ2-5; D tentatively reads TRBD1 or TRBD2 (6 bases each). This CDR3 spans 14 amino acids. CDR1 KGHSH and CDR2 LQKENI come from the germline V gene. Trimming stripped 1 base from V and 4 bases from J, with 10 bases between. This chain's CDR3 is CASSPLSGAETQYF. In DNA form, the CDR3 reads TGTGCCAGCTCACCACTGTCGGGGGCAGAGACCCAGTACTTC.

The rearrangement links TRBV24-1 to TRBJ2-3; D is unclear. V was trimmed by 8 bases and J by 4 bases, leaving 3 bases between them. Germline V gene lookup returns CDR1 KGHDR and CDR2 SFDVKD. CDR3 length: 10 residues. This CDR3 is CATMADTQYF. CDR3 coding DNA: TGTGCCACCATGGCAGATACGCAGTATTTT.